This passage covers 22 T cell receptor beta chains from one sample sequenced in a study of cytotoxic CD8 clonotypes in ibrutinib-treated CLL. This table comes from immunoSEQ multiplex PCR, and its TCRdb copy is limited to in-frame clones, with some not included. The table records some 92,000 clones, approximately 71% of them present only once. The source was PBMCs, collected after 24 months of ibrutinib treatment. The receptors originated from a human donor with chronic lymphocytic leukemia.

A word on this clone: This sequence may be a read error, since a much larger clone differs from it by one base. The chain carries TRBV29-1 and TRBJ2-2; D is perhaps TRBD2 (5 bases). CDR1 and CDR2 (germline): SQVTM, ANQGSEA. The CDR3 totals 14 residues. CDR3 residues: CSVESSANTGEPFF. For the CDR3, the DNA is TGCAGCGTTGAGAGCAGCGCGAACACCGGGGAGCCGTTTTTT.

CDR3 bases: TGTGCCAGTAGTCCCCACACCGGGCTTCAAGTTGGCTACACCTTC. Encoded protein: CASSPHTGLQVGYTF. This rearrangement joins TRBV19 to TRBJ1-2; no reliable D call. Germline V gene sequence: CDR1 LNHDA, CDR2 SQIVND (reference sequence). Trimming stripped 5 bases from V and 7 bases from J, with 20 bases between. This CDR3 region has 15 residues.

The chain combines TRBV2 with TRBJ2-1; TRBD2 agrees at 13 bases. Germline V gene sequence: CDR1 SNHLY, CDR2 FYNNEI. Trimming cost V 9 bases and J 4 bases; bases outside gene matches: 3. The CDR3 sequence is 14 residues long. In DNA form, the CDR3 reads TGTGCCAGAACTAGCGGGAGGGCTTACAATGAGCAGTTCTTC. Protein product: CARTSGRAYNEQFF.

The chain combines TRBV5-6 with TRBJ1-2, with D possibly matching TRBD1 (5 bases). CDR3 size: 17 residues. The germline V and J ends were trimmed by 4 bases and 5 bases, with 24 bases remaining between them. Germline CDR1 SGHDT, CDR2 YYEEEE. The CDR3 loop reads CASSPWVKVLGQYGYTF. The CDR3 nucleotides read TGTGCCAGCAGCCCCTGGGTCAAGGTCCTCGGACAATATGGCTACACCTTC. The variable domain in full, with the rest retrieved from reference TRBV5-6 and TRBJ1-2, is DAGVTQSPTHLIKTRGQQVTLRCSPKSGHDTVSWYQQALGQGPQFIFQYYEEEERQRGNFPDRFSGHQFPNYSSELNVNALLLGDSALYLCASSPWVKVLGQYGYTFGSGTRLTVV.

The chain has TRBV11-2 and TRBJ2-1; D possibly corresponds to TRBD1 (5 bases). V dropped 2 bases and J dropped 7 bases, with 21 bases sitting between them. Germline V CDR1 and CDR2: SGHAT, FQNNGV. The CDR3 is 17 residues long. CDR3 sequence: CASSLTLQGGRTNEQFF. For the CDR3, the DNA is TGTGCCAGCAGCTTAACCCTTCAGGGTGGTAGGACAAATGAGCAGTTCTTC.

This clone occurred once. The chain is built from TRBV6-1 and TRBJ2-7; 14 bases agree with TRBD2. CDR3 length equals 15 residues. Per the germline V gene, CDR1 is MNHNS and CDR2 is SASEGT. Trimming took 6 bases from V and 6 from J; bases not matched to a gene: 7. The CDR3 sequence is CASRPGTSGSTEQYF. CDR3 nucleotides: TGTGCCAGCAGGCCCGGGACTAGCGGGAGCACCGAGCAGTACTTC.

The J gene is TRBJ2-1, the V gene TRBV19; unclear D gene. CDR3 length: 11 residues. V was cut by 6 bases and J by 5 bases, with 5 bases left in between. Germline CDR1 reads LNHDA; CDR2 reads SQIVND (reference sequence). The CDR3 DNA reads as TGTGCCAGTAGCCTAAACAATGAGCAGTTCTTC. Its translation: CASSLNNEQFF.

The V gene is TRBV27, the J gene TRBJ1-1, with D possibly being TRBD1 (5 bases). The V end was cut by 7 bases, the J end by 2 bases, with 11 bases between. There are 13 residues in the CDR3. The germline gives CDR1 MNHEY, CDR2 SMNVEV (reference sequence). The CDR3 protein is CASTRGGNTEAFF. CDR3 coding DNA: TGTGCCAGCACCCGGGGGGGAAACACTGAAGCTTTCTTT.

This clone is a singleton in its sample. The chain employs TRBV28 and TRBJ2-3; D is possibly TRBD1 (6 bases). This CDR3 has 15 residues. The ends were cut back, 4 bases at V and 4 bases at J, with 15 bases in the middle. Per the germline V gene, CDR1 is MDHEN and CDR2 is SYDVKM. The CDR3: CASSSLKGVSDTQYF. In nucleotides, the CDR3 is TGTGCCAGCAGTTCGCTTAAGGGGGTGTCAGATACGCAGTATTTT.

This clone was observed a single time. The rearrangement joins TRBV4-3 to TRBJ2-5; 7 bases align to TRBD2. This CDR3 has 16 amino acids. Germline CDR1 and CDR2: LGHNA and YSLEER. Losses at the gene ends were 1 base for V and 5 bases for J; bases not matched to a gene: 10. This CDR3 is CASSQVASGGLETQYF. CDR3 DNA sequence: TGCGCCAGCAGCCAAGTGGCTAGCGGCGGTTTGGAGACCCAGTACTTC.

The count of this clone is one. This chain joins TRBV6-6 and TRBJ1-2, with D uncertain. Looked up from germline, CDR1 is MNHNY and CDR2 is SVGAGI (reference sequence). V lost 4 bases and J 4 bases, leaving 10 bases between the germline ends. The CDR3 is made up of 13 amino acids. CDR3 bases: TGTGCCAGCAGTTTCGATGAAAGCTATGGCTACACCTTC. This sequence encodes CASSFDESYGYTF.

The chain carries TRBV28 and TRBJ2-6, with D perhaps TRBD1 (5 bases). The CDR3 extends over 15 amino acids. CDR1 and CDR2 (germline): MDHEN, SYDVKM. Trimming cost V 6 bases and J 4 bases, with 13 bases left between them. CDR3 nucleotides: TGTGCCAGCAGCTCTGCAGGGCGCGGGGCCAACGTCCTGACTTTC. It specifies CASSSAGRGANVLTF.

This rearrangement joins TRBV6-6 to TRBJ2-7, with TRBD2 matching 10 bases. The V segment lost 0 bases and the J segment 6 bases; nucleotides outside the gene matches: 2. There are 14 residues in the CDR3. Germline V gene data show CDR1 as MNHNY and CDR2 as SVGAGI (reference sequence). CDR3 coding DNA: TGTGCCAGCAGTTACTCAACTAGCGGGATCGAGCAGTACTTC. As protein: CASSYSTSGIEQYF.

The chain couples TRBV4-1 to TRBJ1-4; 9 positions match TRBD1. The J segment lost 4 bases and the V segment lost 4 bases, leaving 13 bases of the junction unmatched. The CDR3 loop spans 18 amino acids. Germline CDR1 and CDR2: MGHRA and YSYEKL. This CDR3 is CASSRLQSGQGYNEKLFF. CDR3 DNA: TGCGCCAGCAGCCGACTCCAGTCCGGACAGGGGTATAATGAAAAACTGTTTTTT.

The rearrangement joins TRBV5-4 to TRBJ2-7; D is uncertain. Trimming shortened V by 1 base and J by 0 bases, and 5 bases separated the two germline ends. Germline V gene sequence: CDR1 SGHNT, CDR2 YYREEE (reference sequence). The CDR3 runs to 13 residues. As DNA, the CDR3 is TGTGCCAGCAGCTTGAAGGGCTCCTACGAGCAGTACTTC. Encoded protein: CASSLKGSYEQYF.

This clone was detected once. CDR3 sequence reads: CASSSGQWINSPLHF. DNA for the CDR3: TGTGCCAGCAGTTCGGGACAGTGGATAAATTCACCCCTCCACTTT. The gene calls are TRBV5-8 and TRBJ1-6; TRBD1 matches at 7 bases. Germline V gene lookup returns CDR1 SGHTS and CDR2 YDEGEE. The CDR3 is 15 amino acids. Losses at the gene ends were 5 bases for V and 7 bases for J; bases not matched to a gene: 9.

The chain uses TRBV4-1 and TRBJ1-4; D is undetermined. This CDR3 is built from 16 residues. Germline V gives CDR1 MGHRA, CDR2 YSYEKL. Deletions cut 3 bases from V and 7 bases from J, with 18 bases between. The CDR3 DNA sequence: TGCGCCAGCAGCCACGAAAGGGCCGCGGAAAGTGAAAAACTGTTTTTT. Encoded protein: CASSHERAAESEKLFF.

The chain links TRBV28 to TRBJ1-2; D possibly corresponds to TRBD1 (6 bases). Germline lookup yields CDR1 MDHEN and CDR2 SYDVKM. Trimming shortened V by 10 bases and J by 2 bases, and 17 bases separated the two germline ends. There are 14 residues in the CDR3. As DNA, the CDR3 is TGTGCCACAGCGAGGGGGGGAGAGAACTATGGCTACACCTTC. Amino acid sequence: CATARGGENYGYTF.

This chain connects TRBV7-3 to TRBJ2-1; unclear D gene. Germline V gene sequence: CDR1 SGHTA, CDR2 FQGTGA. V gave up 5 bases and J gave up 6 bases, with 5 bases separating them. The CDR3 has 11 amino acids. CDR3 sequence: CASSQLNEQFF. In DNA form, the CDR3 reads TGTGCCAGCAGCCAGCTCAATGAGCAGTTCTTC.

The chain recombines TRBV7-3 with TRBJ1-4; 7 bases map to TRBD1. CDR1 SGHTA and CDR2 FQGTGA come from the germline V gene. V was pared by 5 bases and J by 5 bases, with 8 bases of the junction left unmatched. This CDR3 contains 15 residues. The CDR3 loop is CASSLATGPNEKLFF. DNA of the CDR3: TGTGCCAGCAGCCTTGCGACAGGGCCGAATGAAAAACTGTTTTTT.

The rearrangement uses TRBV5-6 and TRBJ1-1; D remains ambiguous. The germline V and J ends were trimmed by 3 bases and 0 bases, with 9 bases remaining between them. CDR1 is SGHDT, CDR2 YYEEEE, per germline. This CDR3 spans 14 amino acids. CDR3 sequence (DNA): TGTGCCAGCAGCTGGGTCGCCATGAACACTGAAGCTTTCTTT. Its translation is CASSWVAMNTEAFF.

This clone was picked up one time. The V gene is TRBV6-1, the J gene TRBJ1-5; 7 bases align to TRBD1. J was trimmed by 3 bases and V by 5 bases; bases with no gene match: 7. Per the germline V gene, CDR1 is MNHNS and CDR2 is SASEGT. This CDR3 is 15 amino acids long. This CDR3 is CASSLEGADNQPQHF. CDR3 nucleotides: TGTGCCAGCAGTTTGGAGGGGGCTGACAATCAGCCCCAGCATTTT.